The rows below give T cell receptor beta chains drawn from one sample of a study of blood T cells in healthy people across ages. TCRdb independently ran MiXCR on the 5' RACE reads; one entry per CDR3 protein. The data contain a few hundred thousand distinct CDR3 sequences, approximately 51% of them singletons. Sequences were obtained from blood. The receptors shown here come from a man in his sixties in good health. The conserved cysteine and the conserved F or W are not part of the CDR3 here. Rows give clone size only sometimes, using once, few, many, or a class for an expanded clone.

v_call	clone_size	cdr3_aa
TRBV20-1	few	SARLPPTETQF
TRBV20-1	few	SARPAGTRIHNEQF
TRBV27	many	ASSPNRDSPPYEQY
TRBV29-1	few	SVKGEAGANVLT
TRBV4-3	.	ASSQDYSAGSSYNEQF
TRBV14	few	ASSQNPAVDTQY
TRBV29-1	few	SVEEAGGVWEQF
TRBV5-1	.	ASSENAGTTHNEQF
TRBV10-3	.	AISRGREKNIQY
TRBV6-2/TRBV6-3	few	ASSSGQGEYNEQF
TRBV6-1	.	ASSERQESNQPQH
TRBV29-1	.	SVGTELYNEQF
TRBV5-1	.	ASSLASRTGGDGYT
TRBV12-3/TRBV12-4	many	ASTPPGGEKLF
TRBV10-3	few	AISGSSNQPQH
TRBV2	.	ASSEAVGSHYGYT
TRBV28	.	ASSPSKVEQY
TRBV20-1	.	SAQALAGNNEQF
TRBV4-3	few	ASSQDRHQTLMNTEAF
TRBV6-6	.	ASYRGGTAAEAF
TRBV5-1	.	ASRVSGGRYEQY
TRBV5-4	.	ASSFGTATNSPLH
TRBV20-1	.	SARGRGVTYNEQF
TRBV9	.	ASSSPGVATDTQY
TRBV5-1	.	ASSFALVAGGDEQF
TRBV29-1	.	SARLAGVGETQY
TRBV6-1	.	ASREGTGEISGANVLT
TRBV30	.	AWSEFGQAH
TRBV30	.	AWSVPRGGDTQY
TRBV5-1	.	ASSRDPRGSTDTQY
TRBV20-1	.	SAREGQKIPYEQY
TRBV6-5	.	ASRASGRGQETQY
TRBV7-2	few	ASSLGALNTEAF
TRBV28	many	ASSPVTRVNEQF
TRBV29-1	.	SAAVSRDTQY
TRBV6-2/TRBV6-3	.	ASSDPGTRSSYEQY
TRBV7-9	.	ASSLSLGTLPSETQY
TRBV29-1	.	SVQSYHYGYT
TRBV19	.	ASRAGVNTGELF
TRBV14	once	ASSTRVIQETQY